These 10 T cell receptor beta chains were all obtained from the same sample, sequenced in a study of glioma-infiltrating T cells. Amplification of TCR alpha and beta CDR3 regions from RNA used iRepertoire nested multiplex PCR. Each CDR3 protein is one row after TCRdb ran MiXCR on the multiplex PCR reads. This table holds about 44,000 distinct CDR3 sequences, 20% to 25% found once. Sequenced input: glioma tissue, nonneoplastic brain tissue, or PBMCs (not recorded which). These receptors all come from a human donor with low-grade glioma or glioblastoma, undergoing nonglioma brain surgery, or in good health (not recorded which).

Only one count was recorded for this clonotype. The genes are TRBV27 and TRBJ2-5; TRBD2 agrees at 16 bases. This CDR3 has 15 amino acids. J was trimmed by 6 bases and V by 8 bases; bases with no gene match: 6. The germline CDR1 and CDR2 sequences are MNHEY and SMNVEV (reference sequence). This CDR3 is CASGGLAGGPKTQYF. In DNA, the CDR3 is TGTGCCAGCGGGGGACTAGCGGGGGGGCCGAAGACCCAGTACTTC.

This clonotype was counted ten times or more. The V gene is TRBV7-9, the J gene TRBJ1-2, with TRBD1 as a possible D gene (6 bases). Germline CDR1 is SEHNR and CDR2 is FQNEAQ (reference sequence). The CDR3 has 15 residues. Deletions cut 1 base from V and 4 bases from J, with 13 bases between. The CDR3 protein is CASSLDLSGAYGYTF. The CDR3 DNA sequence: TGTGCCAGCAGCTTAGATTTATCAGGGGCCTATGGCTACACCTTC.

This clonotype was observed many times. CDR3 sequence: CATEGDSYTDTQYF. The DNA of the CDR3 is TGCGCCACGGAAGGGGACAGTTACACAGATACGCAGTATTTT. The gene calls are TRBV10-2 and TRBJ2-3, with 7 bases aligning to TRBD1. Germline values: CDR1 WSHSY, CDR2 SAAADI. This CDR3 contains 14 residues. The trim removed 10 bases at V and 2 bases at J, leaving 9 bases unmatched.

This chain links TRBV29-1 with TRBJ1-6; weak D call: TRBD1 (6 bases). V shed 7 bases and J shed 2 bases, with 9 bases lying between them. This CDR3 has 13 residues. CDR1 is SQVTM, CDR2 ANQGSEA, per germline. The CDR3 spells CSDRDTYNSPLHF. The CDR3 DNA reads as TGCAGCGACCGGGACACCTATAATTCACCCCTCCACTTT.

This clonotype occurred a few times. The V and J genes are TRBV9 and TRBJ1-1, with TRBD1 identical over 9 bases. The CDR3 is 14 residues long. Per the germline V gene, CDR1 is SGDLS and CDR2 is YYNGEE. The junction had 5 bases not matched to a gene; V was cut back by 4 bases and J by 4 bases. The CDR3 sequence: CASSTGGAGTEAFF. The DNA for the CDR3 is TGTGCCAGCAGCACAGGGGGCGCGGGCACTGAAGCTTTCTTT. Filled out from reference TRBV9 and TRBJ1-1, the complete variable domain reads DSGVTQTPKHLITATGQRVTLRCSPRSGDLSVYWYQQSLDQGLQFLIQYYNGEERAKGNILERFSAQQFPDLHSELNLSSLELGDSALYFCASSTGGAGTEAFFGQGTRLTVV.

Comments on this clonotype: A much bigger clone sits one base away, suggesting this may be a read error. The chain couples TRBV9 to TRBJ1-1, with a possible D match to TRBD1 (6 bases). The CDR3 covers 15 residues. Looked up from germline, CDR1 is SGDLS and CDR2 is YYNGEE. This CDR3 is CTSSVVEDRGTEAFF. CDR3 sequence (DNA): TGTACCAGCAGCGTAGTTGAGGACAGAGGGACTGAAGCTTTCTTT.

This clonotype was observed many times. The J gene is TRBJ1-4, the V gene TRBV10-2, with D unclear. With 2 bases removed from V and 11 bases from J, the gap between germline ends came to 6 bases. Germline V gene sequence: CDR1 WSHSY, CDR2 SAAADI. The CDR3 is 11 residues long. The CDR3 coding sequence is TGCGCCAGCAGTGAGGGCGGGAAACTGTTTTTT. Translating it yields CASSEGGKLFF.

This clonotype was picked up many times. The chain recombines TRBV27 with TRBJ1-1, with 7 positions matching TRBD1. Trimming took 6 bases from V and 6 from J; bases not matched to a gene: 4. From germline, CDR1 is MNHEY and CDR2 SMNVEV (reference sequence). This CDR3 region has 12 residues. The CDR3 loop is CASSRGQAEAFF. CDR3 bases: TGTGCCAGCAGCCGCGGACAGGCTGAAGCTTTCTTT.

Ten or more counts support this clonotype. The chain uses TRBV10-3 and TRBJ1-1; D not resolved. V lost 7 bases, J lost 1 base, and 10 bases lay in between. The CDR3 consists of 13 residues. Germline CDR1 reads ENHRY; CDR2 reads SYGVKD. CDR3 protein: CAITRSENTEAFF. The CDR3 region has the DNA TGTGCCATCACCCGGTCGGAGAACACTGAAGCTTTCTTT.

The chain employs TRBV20-1 and TRBJ2-1; 10 bases match TRBD2. The ends lost 0 bases at V and 0 bases at J; junction bases unmatched: 11. The length of the CDR3 is 19 residues. CDR1 and CDR2 from the germline V gene are DFQATT and SNEGSKA (reference sequence). This chain's CDR3 is CSARDEDSGRTSSYNEQFF. The CDR3 coding sequence is TGCAGTGCTAGAGATGAAGATAGCGGGAGGACTAGCTCCTACAATGAGCAGTTCTTC.